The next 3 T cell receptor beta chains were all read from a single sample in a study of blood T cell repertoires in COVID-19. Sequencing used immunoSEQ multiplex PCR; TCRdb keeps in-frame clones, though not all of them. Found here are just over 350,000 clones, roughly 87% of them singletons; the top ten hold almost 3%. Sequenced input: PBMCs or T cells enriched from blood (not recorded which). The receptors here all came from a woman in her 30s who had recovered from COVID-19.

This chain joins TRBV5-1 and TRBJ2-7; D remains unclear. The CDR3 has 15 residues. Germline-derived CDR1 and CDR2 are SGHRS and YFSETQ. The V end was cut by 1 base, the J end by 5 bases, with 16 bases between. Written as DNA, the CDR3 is TGCGCCAGCAGCTTGCAGAGACAAGGTACCGACGAGCAGTACTTC. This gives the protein CASSLQRQGTDEQYF.

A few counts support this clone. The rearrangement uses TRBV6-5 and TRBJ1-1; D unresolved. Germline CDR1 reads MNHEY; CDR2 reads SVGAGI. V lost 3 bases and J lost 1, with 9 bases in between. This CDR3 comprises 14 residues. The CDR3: CASSYWEGNTEAFF. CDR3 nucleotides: TGTGCCAGCAGTTATTGGGAGGGGAACACTGAAGCTTTCTTT.

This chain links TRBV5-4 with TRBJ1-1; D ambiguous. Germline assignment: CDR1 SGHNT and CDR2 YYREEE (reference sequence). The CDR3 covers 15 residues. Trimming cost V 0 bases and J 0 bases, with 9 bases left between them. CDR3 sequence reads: CASSLVERMNTEAFF. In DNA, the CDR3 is TGTGCCAGCAGCTTGGTGGAGCGGATGAACACTGAAGCTTTCTTT.